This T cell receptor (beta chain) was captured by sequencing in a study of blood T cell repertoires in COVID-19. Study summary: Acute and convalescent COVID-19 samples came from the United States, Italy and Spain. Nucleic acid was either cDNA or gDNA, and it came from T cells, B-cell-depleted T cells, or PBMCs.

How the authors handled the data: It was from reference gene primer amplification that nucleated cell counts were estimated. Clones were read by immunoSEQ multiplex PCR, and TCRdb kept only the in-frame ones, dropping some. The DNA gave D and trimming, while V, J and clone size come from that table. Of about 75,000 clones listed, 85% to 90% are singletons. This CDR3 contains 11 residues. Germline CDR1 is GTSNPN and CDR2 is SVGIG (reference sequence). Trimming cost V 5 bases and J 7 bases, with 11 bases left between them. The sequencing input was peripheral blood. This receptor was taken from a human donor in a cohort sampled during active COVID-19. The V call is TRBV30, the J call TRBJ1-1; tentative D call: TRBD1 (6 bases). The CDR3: CAWGARGEAFF. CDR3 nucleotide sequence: TGTGCCTGGGGTGCCAGGGGTGAAGCTTTCTTT.